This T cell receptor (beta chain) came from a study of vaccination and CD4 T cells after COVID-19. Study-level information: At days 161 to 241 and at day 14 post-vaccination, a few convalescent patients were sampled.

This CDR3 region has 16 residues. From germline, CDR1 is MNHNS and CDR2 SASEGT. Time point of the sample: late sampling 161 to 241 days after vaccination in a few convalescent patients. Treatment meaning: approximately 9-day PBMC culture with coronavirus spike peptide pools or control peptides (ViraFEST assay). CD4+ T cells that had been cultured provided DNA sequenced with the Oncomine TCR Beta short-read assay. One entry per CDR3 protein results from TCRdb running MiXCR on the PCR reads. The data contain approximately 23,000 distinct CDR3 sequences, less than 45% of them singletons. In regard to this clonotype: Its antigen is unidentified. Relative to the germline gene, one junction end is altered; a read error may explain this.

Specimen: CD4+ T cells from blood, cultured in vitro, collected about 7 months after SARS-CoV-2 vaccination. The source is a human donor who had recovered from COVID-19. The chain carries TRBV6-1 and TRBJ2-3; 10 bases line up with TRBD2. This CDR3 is CASRSSLAGATDTRYF. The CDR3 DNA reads TGTGCCAGCAGGTCGTCGCTAGCGGGAGCCACAGATACGCGGTATTTT.